This T cell receptor (beta chain) was captured by sequencing in a study of cytomegalovirus exposure and HLA in healthy donors. Study-level findings and limits: For most TCR sequences rarity was the rule, although some public TCRs occurred in many donors. It was about 150 TCR beta chains that were listed as cytomegalovirus-associated. According to a later analysis, TCR clusters from the first cohort tended to co-occur in the approximately 130 validation repertoires.

This clone has only one observation. Its antigen is unidentified. Only in-frame clones appear in the TCRdb table, and some are missing; sequencing was by immunoSEQ multiplex PCR. The repertoire holds fewer than 150,000 clones, with about 90% as singletons. CDR1 SGHNT and CDR2 YYREEE come from the germline V gene (reference sequence). Deletions cut 0 bases from V and 7 bases from J, with 16 bases between. The length of the CDR3 is 15 residues. The chain carries TRBV5-4 and TRBJ1-2, with D tentatively TRBD1 (5 bases). Material: PBMCs. This clonotype was sampled from a woman in her late teens or twenties in good health and CMV-seropositive. The CDR3 spells CASSLVGGELSGYTF. CDR3 coding DNA: TGTGCCAGCAGCTTGGTCGGGGGGGAATTGTCTGGCTACACCTTC.